A single T cell receptor (beta chain) is shown here with its context. Its antigen target is currently unknown. Per-nucleotide qualities are absent, and no much larger clonotype sits a single base away. The data stem from a study of beta chain features in type 1 diabetes (dated by TCRdb to 2016 to 2018). Broadly, across the study: Mean age, gender distribution, total cell number and subset yield were not different between patients and healthy donors. A total of around 110,000,000 sorted cells were examined across all samples, and a strong correlation was observed between cell number per subset and RNA yield. Regulatory and stem cell-like memory subsets were isolated from only 8 patients and about 8 healthy donors, whereas naive and central memory subsets came from all 30 or so donors. In the study, recently diagnosed type 1 diabetes patients and matched healthy donors were compared on the TCRB repertoires of their sorted circulating CD4+ T cell subsets. Beyond this particular receptor, the publication reports: Because cDNA rather than genomic DNA was sequenced, highly expressing activated cells could have been over-represented, although no difference in activation and CD3 levels was found between groups. A moderate but significant shortening of TCRB CDR3 length was observed in type 1 diabetes patients in all four CD4+ subsets. Naive, central memory and regulatory TCRB repertoires appeared to be more similar among patients than among healthy donors. Because small numbers of individuals were included in the HLA sub-analyses, any influence of HLA type on TCRB rearrangement was left unresolved. Fewer insertions and more nucleotide deletions at VDJ recombination sites were observed in patients with type 1 diabetes, implying thymic rearrangement abnormalities. Shorter templates might have been favored by PCR, but patient and control samples were amplified and corrected together, so both groups would have been affected equally by any skew.

From cysteine to phenylalanine, the CDR3 is 14 amino acids long. Only the CDR3 DNA is retained, 42 bases long and in frame from the first base. From the germline V gene, CDR1 is SGHDT and CDR2 is YYEEEE. V loses 0 bases of germline sequence and J loses 7 bases, and the interval between the two ends is 13 bases. Each donor gave one peripheral blood draw, roughly 110 mL on average, collected into heparinised tubes. Naive, central memory, regulatory and stem cell-like memory CD4+ T cells were sorted on a BD FACSAria II using a panel including CD45RO, CCR7, CD25, CD127, CD95 and CD27. Every sorted population had a purity above 95%. PBMCs were isolated immediately by Lymphoprep density gradient centrifugation and stained directly without culture. So that batch effects would be minimized, each experiment stained and sorted samples in pairs, pairing one healthy donor with one patient. The entire isolated RNA was reverse transcribed using the High Capacity cDNA Reverse Transcription Kit, and thus expressed TCRB transcripts were sequenced. Deep immunoSEQ sequencing was performed on naive, central memory and regulatory T cell samples, with an average of around 3.4 million total reads per sample. After sorted cells were lysed in RLT buffer, RNA was extracted with DNase-treated RNeasy Micro or Mini kits, with the choice depending on cell number. To prevent cross-contamination, each cell subset was processed individually, whereas patient and healthy donor samples were processed jointly. Using the immunoSEQ multiplex PCR, TCRB sequences were amplified from cDNA into 87-bp fragments spanning the CDR3 region. The amplicons were sequenced using the Illumina HiSeq platform. Per the original workflow: PCR bias was computationally corrected using synthetic template baselines, reads within Hamming distance 2 were collapsed, and singletons that could not be merged were discarded. Reads were aligned against IMGT to assign V, D and J genes, CDR3 length and insertions or deletions at six rearrangement sites. Clonotype counts were normalized to sorted cell number within each subset before computing true diversity and Gini coefficients with the tcR R package. The overlap coefficient, calculated on TCRB nucleotide sequences, was used to quantify repertoire sharing. Sourced from immuneACCESS, this table was stored by TCRdb with only in-frame sequences that have V and J called. A share of the clones is absent; for the studies checked, an unresolved V gene accounts for under half, and the remainder has no known explanation. D and trimming come from the DNA, and the V and J calls and clone size come from that table. This sample lists roughly 140,000 clones; 6.9% were detected once. Around 1.5% of the sample is held by the ten biggest clonotypes.

Sequenced sample: central memory CD4+ T cells from blood. The source of this sequence is a woman aged 25 to 45 in good health. The rearrangement combines TRBV5-6 with TRBJ2-5; 5 matching bases give a weak D call of TRBD2. The sequence in DNA is TGTGCCAGCAGCTTGGTGGGCACCGAGGGGACCCAGTACTTC. Translated, it reads CASSLVGTEGTQYF.